This TCR beta chain was identified during a study of OX40 agonist ivuxolimab in advanced cancers. Across the whole study: Patients assigned to dose escalation were diagnosed with hepatocellular carcinoma, melanoma, renal cell or head and neck cancer. Study-level results: CD4+ and CD8+ blood T cells expanded clonally by week 6 at 0.1 to 3.0 mg/kg. Partial responders treated at 0.1-3.0 mg/kg exhibited clonal expansion among the lowest measured.

Worth noting for this clone: The antigen is not known.

V was shortened by 0 bases and J by 0 bases, with 9 bases between the two germline ends. Germline V gene data show CDR1 as KGHSH and CDR2 as LQKENI. The CDR3 sequence is 15 residues long. TCRdb's copy holds only in-frame clones and misses some; the assay was immunoSEQ multiplex PCR. The sample comprises about 64,000 clones, around 90% of which are singletons, and approximately 2.8% rests with the top ten. This receptor was identified in an adult with an advanced solid tumor such as melanoma, head and neck, liver or kidney cancer. The material was CD4+ or CD8+ T cells sorted from blood, obtained in a trial of the OX40 agonist ivuxolimab. The rearrangement joins TRBV18 to TRBJ2-7; possible D gene TRBD1, 5 bases. The DNA for the CDR3 is TGTGCCAGCTCACCACCGGCAGGGTACTCCTACGAGCAGTACTTC. Its protein is CASSPPAGYSYEQYF.